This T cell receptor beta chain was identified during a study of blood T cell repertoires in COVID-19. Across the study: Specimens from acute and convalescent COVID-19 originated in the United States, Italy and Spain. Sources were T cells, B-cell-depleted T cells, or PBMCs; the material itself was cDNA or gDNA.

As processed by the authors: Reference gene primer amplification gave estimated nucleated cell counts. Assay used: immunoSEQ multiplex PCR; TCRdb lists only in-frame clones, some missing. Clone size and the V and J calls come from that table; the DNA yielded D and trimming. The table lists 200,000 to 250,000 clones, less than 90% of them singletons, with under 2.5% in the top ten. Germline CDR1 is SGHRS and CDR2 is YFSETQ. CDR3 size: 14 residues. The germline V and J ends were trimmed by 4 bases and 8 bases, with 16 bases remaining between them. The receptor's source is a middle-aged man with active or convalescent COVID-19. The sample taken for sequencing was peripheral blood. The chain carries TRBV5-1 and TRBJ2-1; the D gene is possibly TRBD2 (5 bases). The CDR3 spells CASSPGSTLYEQFF. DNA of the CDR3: TGCGCCAGCAGCCCGGGGTCTACACTGTATGAGCAGTTCTTC.